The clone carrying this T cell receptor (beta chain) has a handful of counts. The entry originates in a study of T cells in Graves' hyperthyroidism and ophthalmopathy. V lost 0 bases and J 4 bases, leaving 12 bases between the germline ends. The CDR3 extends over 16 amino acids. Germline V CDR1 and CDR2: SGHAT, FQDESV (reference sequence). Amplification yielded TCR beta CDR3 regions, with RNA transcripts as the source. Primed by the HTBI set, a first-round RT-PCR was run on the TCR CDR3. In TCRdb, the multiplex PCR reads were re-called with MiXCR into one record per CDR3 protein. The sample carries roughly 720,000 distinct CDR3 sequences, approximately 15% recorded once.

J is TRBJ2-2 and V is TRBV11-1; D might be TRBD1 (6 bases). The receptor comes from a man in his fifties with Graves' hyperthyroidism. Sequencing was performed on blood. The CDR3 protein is CASSLAGHPTTGELFF. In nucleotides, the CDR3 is TGTGCCAGCAGCTTAGCGGGACACCCCACCACCGGGGAGCTGTTTTTT.